This T cell receptor beta chain was identified during a study of blood T cell repertoires in COVID-19. Study-wide background: Samples of COVID-19 (acute and convalescent) were obtained from the United States, Italy and Spain. PBMCs, B-cell-depleted T cells, or T cells provided the cDNA or gDNA that made up the material.

In the source study's methods: From reference gene primer amplification, estimates of nucleated cell counts were derived. Produced via immunoSEQ multiplex PCR; TCRdb's table is partial and in-frame only. The DNA was the basis for D and trimming; V, J and clone size are from that table. The sample lists fewer than 200,000 clones, 70% to 90% seen once, with roughly 2.4% in the top ten. CDR1 is SGHTA, CDR2 FQGTGA, per germline. J gave up 7 bases and V 6 bases, and 8 bases lay outside the gene matches. The CDR3 has 16 amino acids. The rearrangement links TRBV7-3 to TRBJ2-1, with 14 bases that match TRBD2. Sequencing used peripheral blood. This clonotype originated in a woman at least 80 years old with COVID-19, enrolled during active disease. CDR3 in DNA: TGTGCCAGCAGTGATACCGGGACTAGCGGGAGAAATGAGCAGTTCTTC. This gives the protein CASSDTGTSGRNEQFF.